This TCR beta chain originates from a study of T cells in Graves' hyperthyroidism and ophthalmopathy. The CDR3 loop spans 15 amino acids. Trimming at V came to 6 bases and at J to 4 bases, leaving 7 bases not matched to a gene. The germline V gene has CDR1 SGHTA and CDR2 FQGNSA. This clonotype was detected many times. TCR beta CDR3 region amplification was performed from RNA transcripts. Carried out on the TCR CDR3, a first-round RT-PCR used the HTBI primer set. Via MiXCR, TCRdb re-called the multiplex PCR reads, giving one row per CDR3 protein. The sample shows under 350,000 distinct CDR3 sequences, roughly an eighth of them seen only once.

This sequence joins TRBV7-2 and TRBJ1-3; 9 positions agree with TRBD1. Sequencing used blood. This receptor was obtained from a woman aged 40 to 55 with Graves' ophthalmopathy. CDR3 nucleotide sequence: TGTGCCAGCAGTAAACAGGGGGCAGGAGGAAACACCATATATTTT. It translates to CASSKQGAGGNTIYF.